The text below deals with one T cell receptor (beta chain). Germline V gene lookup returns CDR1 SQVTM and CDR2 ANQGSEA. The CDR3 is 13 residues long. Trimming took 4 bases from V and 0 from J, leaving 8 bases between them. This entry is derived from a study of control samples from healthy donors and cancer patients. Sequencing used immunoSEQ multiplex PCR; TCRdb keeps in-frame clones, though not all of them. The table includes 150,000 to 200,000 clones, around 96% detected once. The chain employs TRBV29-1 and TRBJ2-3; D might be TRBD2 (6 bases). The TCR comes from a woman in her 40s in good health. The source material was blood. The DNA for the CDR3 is TGCAGCGTTGCGAGCGGGAGCACAGATACGCAGTATTTT. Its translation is CSVASGSTDTQYF.